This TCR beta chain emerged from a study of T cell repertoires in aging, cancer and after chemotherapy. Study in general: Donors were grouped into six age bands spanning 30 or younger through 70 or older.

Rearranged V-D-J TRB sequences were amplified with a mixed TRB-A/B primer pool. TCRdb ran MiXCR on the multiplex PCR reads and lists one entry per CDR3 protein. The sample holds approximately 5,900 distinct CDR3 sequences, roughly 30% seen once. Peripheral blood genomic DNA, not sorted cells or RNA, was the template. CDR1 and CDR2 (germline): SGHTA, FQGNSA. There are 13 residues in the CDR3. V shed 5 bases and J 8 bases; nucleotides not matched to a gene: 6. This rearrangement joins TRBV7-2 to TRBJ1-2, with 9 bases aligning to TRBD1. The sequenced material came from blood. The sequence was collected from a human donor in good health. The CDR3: CASSRQGVEGYTF. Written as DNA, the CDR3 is TGTGCCAGCAGCAGACAGGGGGTGGAGGGCTACACCTTC.